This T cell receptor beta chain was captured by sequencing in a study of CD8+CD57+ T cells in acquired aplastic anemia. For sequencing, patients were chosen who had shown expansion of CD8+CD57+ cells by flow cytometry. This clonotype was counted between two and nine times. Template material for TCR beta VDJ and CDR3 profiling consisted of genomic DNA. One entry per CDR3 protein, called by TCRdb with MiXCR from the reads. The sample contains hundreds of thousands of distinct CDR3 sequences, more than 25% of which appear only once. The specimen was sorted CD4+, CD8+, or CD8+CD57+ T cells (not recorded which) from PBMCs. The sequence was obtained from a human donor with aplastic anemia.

CDR3 nucleotide sequence: TGCAGTGCCACAGGGGGAGGACTCTACAATGAGCAGTTCTTC. Translation gives CSATGGGLYNEQFF. The chain couples TRBV20-1 to TRBJ2-1; TRBD1 matches 8 bases. After removal of 6 bases from V and 3 bases from J, the junction contained 7 bases not matched to a gene. CDR1 and CDR2 (germline): DFQATT, SNEGSKA (reference sequence). CDR3 length: 14 amino acids.